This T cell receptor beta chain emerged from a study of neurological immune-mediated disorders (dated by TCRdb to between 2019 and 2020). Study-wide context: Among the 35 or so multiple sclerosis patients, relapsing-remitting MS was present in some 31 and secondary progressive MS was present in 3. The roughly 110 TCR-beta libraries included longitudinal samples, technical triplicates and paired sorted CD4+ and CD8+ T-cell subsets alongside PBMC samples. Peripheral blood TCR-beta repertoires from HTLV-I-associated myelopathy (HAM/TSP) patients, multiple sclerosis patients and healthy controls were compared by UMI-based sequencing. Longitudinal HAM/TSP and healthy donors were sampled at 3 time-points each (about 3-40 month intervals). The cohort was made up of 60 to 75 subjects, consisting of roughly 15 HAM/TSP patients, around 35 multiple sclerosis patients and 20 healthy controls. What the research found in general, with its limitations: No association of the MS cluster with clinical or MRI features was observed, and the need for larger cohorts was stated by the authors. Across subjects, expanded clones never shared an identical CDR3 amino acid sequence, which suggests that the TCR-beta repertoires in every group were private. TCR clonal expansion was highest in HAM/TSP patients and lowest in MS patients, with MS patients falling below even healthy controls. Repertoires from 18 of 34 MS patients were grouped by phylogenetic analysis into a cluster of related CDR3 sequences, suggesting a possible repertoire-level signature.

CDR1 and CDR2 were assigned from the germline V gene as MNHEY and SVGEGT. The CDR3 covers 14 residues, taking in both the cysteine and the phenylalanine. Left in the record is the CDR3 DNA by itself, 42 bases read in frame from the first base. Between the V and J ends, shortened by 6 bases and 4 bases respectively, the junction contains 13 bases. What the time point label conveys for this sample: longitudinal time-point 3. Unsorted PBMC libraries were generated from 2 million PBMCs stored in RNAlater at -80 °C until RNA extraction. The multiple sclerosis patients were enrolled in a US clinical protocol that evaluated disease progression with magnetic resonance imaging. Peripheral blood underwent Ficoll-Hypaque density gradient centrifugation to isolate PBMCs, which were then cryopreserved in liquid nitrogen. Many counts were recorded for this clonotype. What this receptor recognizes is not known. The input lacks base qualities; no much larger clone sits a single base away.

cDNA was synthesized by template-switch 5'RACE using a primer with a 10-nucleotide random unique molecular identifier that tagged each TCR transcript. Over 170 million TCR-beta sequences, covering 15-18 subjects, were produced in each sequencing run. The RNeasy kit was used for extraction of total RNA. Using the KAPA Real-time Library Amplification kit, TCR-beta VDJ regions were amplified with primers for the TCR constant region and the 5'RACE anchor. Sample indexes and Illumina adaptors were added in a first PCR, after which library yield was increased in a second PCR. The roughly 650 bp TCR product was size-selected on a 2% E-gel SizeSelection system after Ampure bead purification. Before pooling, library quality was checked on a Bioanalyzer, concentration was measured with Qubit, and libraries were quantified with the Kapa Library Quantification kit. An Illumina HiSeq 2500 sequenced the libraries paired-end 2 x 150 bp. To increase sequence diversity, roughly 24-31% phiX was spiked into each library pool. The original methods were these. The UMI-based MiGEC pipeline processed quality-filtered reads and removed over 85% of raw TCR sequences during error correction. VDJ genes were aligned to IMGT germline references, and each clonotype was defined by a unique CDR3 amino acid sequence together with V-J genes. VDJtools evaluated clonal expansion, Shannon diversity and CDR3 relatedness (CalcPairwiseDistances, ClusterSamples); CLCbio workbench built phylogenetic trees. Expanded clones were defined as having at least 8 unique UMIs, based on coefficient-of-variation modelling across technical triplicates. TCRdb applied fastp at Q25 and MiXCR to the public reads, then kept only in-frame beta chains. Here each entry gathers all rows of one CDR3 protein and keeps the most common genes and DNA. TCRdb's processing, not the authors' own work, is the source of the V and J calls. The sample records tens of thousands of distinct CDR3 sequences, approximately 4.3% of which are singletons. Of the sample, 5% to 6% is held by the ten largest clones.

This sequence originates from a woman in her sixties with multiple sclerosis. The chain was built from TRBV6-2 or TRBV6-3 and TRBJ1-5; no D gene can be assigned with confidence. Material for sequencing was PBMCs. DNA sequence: TGTGCCAGCAGCAACCTGGCCAAAAATCAGCCCCAGCATTTT. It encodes CASSNLAKNQPQHF.